One sample yielded the 2 T cell receptor beta chains listed below, sequenced in a study of T cell repertoires in aging, cancer and after chemotherapy. Rearranged V-D-J TRB sequences were amplified with a mixed TRB-A/B primer pool. TCRdb re-derived calls from the multiplex PCR reads in MiXCR, one entry per CDR3 protein. Here the sample spans a few thousand distinct CDR3 sequences, 50% to 75% being singletons. Amplification of TCR beta used genomic DNA extracted from peripheral blood. Sequenced input: blood. Receptor source: a human donor with a solid tumor.

The CDR3 here is CASSFSGLSLAGGQETQYF. The DNA of the CDR3 is TGTGCCAGCAGCTTCTCGGGTCTCTCGCTAGCGGGAGGGCAAGAGACCCAGTACTTC. The chain carries TRBV11-2 and TRBJ2-5; 12 positions match TRBD2. Germline V gene data show CDR1 as SGHAT and CDR2 as FQNNGV. V gave up 3 bases and J gave up 2 bases; unmatched junction bases: 13. This CDR3 region has 19 residues. Using reference TRBV11-2 and TRBJ2-5 for the parts outside the CDR3, the full variable domain is EAGVAQSPRYKIIEKRQSVAFWCNPISGHATLYWYQQILGQGPKLLIQFQNNGVVDDSQLPKDRFSAERLKGVDSTLKIQPAKLEDSAVYLCASSFSGLSLAGGQETQYFGPGTRLLVL.

CDR3 DNA: TGTGCCAGCAACGACTTAGGGGGACAGGGCAGCTCCTACGAGCAGTACTTC. This codes for CASNDLGGQGSSYEQYF. The rearrangement joins TRBV27 to TRBJ2-7, with 9 nucleotides matching TRBD1. Germline V CDR1 and CDR2: MNHEY, SMNVEV (reference sequence). This CDR3 comprises 17 residues. Losses at the gene ends were 7 bases for V and 0 bases for J; bases not matched to a gene: 13.